What follows are 31 T cell receptor beta chains derived from one specimen sequenced in a study of blood T cell repertoires in COVID-19. Clones were read by immunoSEQ multiplex PCR, and TCRdb kept only the in-frame ones, dropping some. The sample has about 170,000 clones, over 80% seen once. The material sequenced was peripheral blood. These receptors were taken from a woman in her fifties or sixties with acute or convalescent COVID-19.

The chain carries TRBV9 and TRBJ1-2, with TRBD1 matching 8 bases. There are 16 residues in the CDR3. Germline V gene lookup returns CDR1 SGDLS and CDR2 YYNGEE. J gave up 4 bases and V 5 bases, and 13 bases lay outside the gene matches. In DNA, the CDR3 is TGTGCCAGCAGTCGAGACCCCATACAGGGGGGCTATGGCTACACCTTC. Amino acid sequence: CASSRDPIQGGYGYTF. The variable domain in full, completed from reference TRBV9 and TRBJ1-2, reads DSGVTQTPKHLITATGQRVTLRCSPRSGDLSVYWYQQSLDQGLQFLIQYYNGEERAKGNILERFSAQQFPDLHSELNLSSLELGDSALYFCASSRDPIQGGYGYTFGSGTRLTVV.

V gene TRBV19 combines with J gene TRBJ1-2, with TRBD1 matching 9 bases. CDR1 and CDR2 (germline): LNHDA, SQIVND (reference sequence). The CDR3 is 13 residues long. V shed 5 bases, J shed 6 bases, and the junction held 4 bases outside the gene matches. CDR3 nucleotide sequence: TGTGCCAGTAGTTTGCGGACAGGGGATGGCTACACCTTC. It specifies CASSLRTGDGYTF.

The chain has TRBV7-2 and TRBJ1-2; no clear D gene. Deletions cut 1 base from V and 5 bases from J, with 14 bases between. This CDR3 contains 15 residues. Germline V gene sequence: CDR1 SGHTA, CDR2 FQGNSA. For the CDR3, the DNA is TGTGCCAGCAGCTTAGTGGGAGCAGTCCCTTATGGCTACACCTTC. This sequence encodes CASSLVGAVPYGYTF.

The chain is built from TRBV7-8 and TRBJ1-1, with 8 bases matching TRBD1. The germline gives CDR1 SGHVS, CDR2 FQNEAQ. V dropped 3 bases and J dropped 4; count of bases not matched to a gene: 4. The CDR3 is made up of 14 amino acids. CDR3 coding DNA: TGTGCCAGCAGCTTTTCAGGGGGCACCACTGAAGCTTTCTTT. Amino acid sequence: CASSFSGGTTEAFF. The complete variable domain, with remaining parts taken from reference TRBV7-8 and TRBJ1-1, reads GAGVSQSPRYKVAKRGQDVALRCDPISGHVSLFWYQQALGQGPEFLTYFQNEAQLDKSGLPSDRFFAERPEGSVSTLKIQRTQQEDSAVYLCASSFSGGTTEAFFGQGTRLTVV.

This CDR3 is CASSLGSYEQYF. The CDR3 DNA reads as TGTGCCAGCAGCTTAGGTTCATACGAGCAGTACTTC. The chain links TRBV7-2 to TRBJ2-7; no clear D. Trimming shortened V by 1 base and J by 4 bases, and 5 bases separated the two germline ends. The length of the CDR3 is 12 residues. Germline values: CDR1 SGHTA, CDR2 FQGNSA.

This clone came up once. The chain links TRBV6-5 to TRBJ1-2; 8 positions match TRBD1. The junction had 6 bases not matched to a gene; V was cut back by 7 bases and J by 2 bases. The germline V gene encodes CDR1 MNHEY and CDR2 SVGAGI. The CDR3 totals 14 residues. The CDR3 coding sequence is TGTGCCAGCATCCTGACAGGGGAAAACTATGGCTACACCTTC. Encoded protein: CASILTGENYGYTF.

The genes are TRBV4-1 and TRBJ2-7; weak D call: TRBD1 (6 bases). The CDR3 runs to 14 residues. Trimming cost V 4 bases and J 0 bases, with 10 bases left between them. Germline V CDR1 and CDR2: MGHRA, YSYEKL. This CDR3 is CASSPQDSSYEQYF. For the CDR3, the DNA is TGCGCCAGCAGCCCCCAGGACAGCTCCTACGAGCAGTACTTC.

The chain combines TRBV7-2 with TRBJ1-2, with D maybe TRBD1 (6 bases). V lost 0 bases, J lost 9 bases, and 11 bases lay in between. The CDR3 sequence is 13 residues long. Germline V lookup: CDR1 SGHTA, CDR2 FQGNSA. The CDR3 region has the DNA TGTGCCAGCAGCTTAGCGGGGGCCCGAAGCTACACCTTC. Protein sequence: CASSLAGARSYTF. Based on the CDR3 plus reference TRBV7-2 and TRBJ1-2, the full variable domain is GAGVSQSPSNKVTEKGKDVELRCDPISGHTALYWYRQSLGQGLEFLIYFQGNSAPDKSGLPSDRFSAERTGGSVSTLTIQRTQQEDSAVYLCASSLAGARSYTFGSGTRLTVV.

The chain uses TRBV27 and TRBJ1-2, with 8 nucleotides matching TRBD1. The V and J ends lost 4 bases and 8 bases, in that order; junction bases with no gene match: 6. Germline V CDR1 and CDR2: MNHEY, SMNVEV (reference sequence). The CDR3 sequence is 13 residues long. The CDR3, as DNA: TGTGCCAGCAGTTCCAACAGGGGGGGCGGCTACACCTTC. Protein sequence: CASSSNRGGGYTF.

The chain is built from TRBV11-2 and TRBJ1-1; D uncertain. This CDR3 contains 13 residues. Germline CDR1 is SGHAT and CDR2 is FQNNGV. V was clipped by 2 bases and J by 1 base, with 5 bases between them. In DNA, the CDR3 is TGTGCCAGCAGCTTAACAGCGAACACTGAAGCTTTCTTT. This encodes CASSLTANTEAFF.

The V and J genes are TRBV6-6 and TRBJ2-1; 10 bases are shared with TRBD2. The germline V gene has CDR1 MNHNY and CDR2 SVGAGI (reference sequence). The CDR3 length is 15 residues. J was trimmed by 7 bases and V by 2 bases; bases with no gene match: 5. The DNA of the CDR3 is TGTGCCAGCAGTTACCCAGCGGGGGGGGCTAATGAGCAGTTCTTC. It encodes CASSYPAGGANEQFF.

V is TRBV7-2 and J is TRBJ1-3; possibly TRBD1 for D (5 bases). This CDR3 has 16 amino acids. Germline V gene data show CDR1 as SGHTA and CDR2 as FQGNSA. The V and J ends lost 1 base and 2 bases respectively, with 12 bases between them. The CDR3 loop reads CASSLGPAGTGNTIYF. Here the CDR3 DNA reads TGTGCCAGCAGCTTAGGCCCGGCAGGGACTGGAAACACCATATATTTT. The full variable domain, with the rest looked up from reference TRBV7-2 and TRBJ1-3, is GAGVSQSPSNKVTEKGKDVELRCDPISGHTALYWYRQSLGQGLEFLIYFQGNSAPDKSGLPSDRFSAERTGGSVSTLTIQRTQQEDSAVYLCASSLGPAGTGNTIYFGEGSWLTVV.

CDR3 nucleotides: TGTGCCAGCAGCTTAGAACCGGGACAGGTCTACGAGCAGTACTTC. It translates to CASSLEPGQVYEQYF. The gene calls are TRBV7-2 and TRBJ2-7, with 8 bases aligning to TRBD1. Trimming at V came to 1 base and at J to 3 bases, leaving 5 bases not matched to a gene. The CDR3 covers 15 residues. Germline loops: CDR1 SGHTA, CDR2 FQGNSA.

The V gene is TRBV6-2 or TRBV6-3, the J gene TRBJ2-1; 11 bases are shared with TRBD2. The trim removed 6 bases at V and 6 bases at J, leaving 7 bases unmatched. Germline values: CDR1 MNHEY, CDR2 SVGEGT. This CDR3 is 15 amino acids long. CDR3 DNA: TGTGCCAGCAGCAGGACTAGCGGGCCTCTCAATGAGCAGTTCTTC. Amino acid sequence: CASSRTSGPLNEQFF.

The chain recombines TRBV11-3 with TRBJ2-3; 10 positions match TRBD2. Germline CDR1 SGHNT, CDR2 YENEEA. Losses at the gene ends were 5 bases for V and 0 bases for J; bases not matched to a gene: 8. The CDR3 totals 17 residues. The CDR3 loop reads CASSPRSGGSSTDTQYF. Written as DNA, the CDR3 is TGTGCCAGCAGCCCACGTAGCGGGGGGTCTAGCACAGATACGCAGTATTTT.

V usage is TRBV6-1 and J usage is TRBJ2-7; 10 bases fit TRBD2. The CDR3 consists of 15 residues. CDR1 and CDR2 from the germline V gene are MNHNS and SASEGT. The J segment lost 6 bases and the V segment lost 5 bases, leaving 10 bases of the junction unmatched. CDR3 residues: CASSWNSGGASEQYF. The CDR3 DNA sequence: TGTGCCAGCAGTTGGAACAGCGGGGGGGCTTCCGAGCAGTACTTC.

This chain joins TRBV5-6 and TRBJ2-3, with TRBD1 matching 8 bases. V trimming: 3 bases; J trimming: 1 base; junction bases outside the gene matches: 7. The CDR3 runs to 16 residues. Germline lookup yields CDR1 SGHDT and CDR2 YYEEEE. This chain's CDR3 is CASSYVWGQGTDTQYF. CDR3 nucleotides: TGTGCCAGCAGCTACGTTTGGGGACAGGGCACAGATACGCAGTATTTT.

This clone was seen a single time. The rearrangement joins TRBV5-5 to TRBJ1-2, with 9 bases fitting TRBD1. Germline V gene sequence: CDR1 SGHKS, CDR2 YYEKEE (reference sequence). The CDR3 covers 14 residues. Trimming cost V 4 bases and J 0 bases; bases outside gene matches: 1. The DNA of the CDR3 is TGTGCCAGCAGCACAGGGGGCCCTAACTATGGCTACACCTTC. It is translated as CASSTGGPNYGYTF.

The chain combines TRBV19 with TRBJ1-4; D is ambiguous. Trimming stripped 5 bases from V and 0 bases from J, with 13 bases between. Germline assignment: CDR1 LNHDA and CDR2 SQIVND (reference sequence). CDR3 length: 16 amino acids. The CDR3: CASSLKPSATNEKLFF. The DNA for the CDR3 is TGTGCCAGTAGTCTCAAACCGAGTGCAACTAATGAAAAACTGTTTTTT. The variable domain in full, completed from reference TRBV19 and TRBJ1-4, reads DGGITQSPKYLFRKEGQNVTLSCEQNLNHDAMYWYRQDPGQGLRLIYYSQIVNDFQKGDIAEGYSVSREKKESFPLTVTSAQKNPTAFYLCASSLKPSATNEKLFFGSGTQLSVL.

The CDR3, as DNA: TGTGCCAGCAATAGGGAGACAAATGGCTACACCTTC. The encoded protein is CASNRETNGYTF. V gene TRBV2 combines with J gene TRBJ1-2; D uncertain. The CDR3 contains 12 residues. Germline loops: CDR1 SNHLY, CDR2 FYNNEI. The V and J ends lost 7 bases and 6 bases respectively, with 12 bases between them. Combining the CDR3 with reference TRBV2 and TRBJ1-2 gives the whole variable domain EPEVTQTPSHQVTQMGQEVILRCVPISNHLYFYWYRQILGQKVEFLVSFYNNEISEKSEIFDDQFSVERPDGSNFTLKIRSTKLEDSAMYFCASNRETNGYTFGSGTRLTVV.

V is TRBV7-2 and J is TRBJ2-7, with 7 bases matching TRBD1. V dropped 5 bases and J dropped 5; count of bases not matched to a gene: 15. The germline gives CDR1 SGHTA, CDR2 FQGNSA. The CDR3 is made up of 16 amino acids. CDR3 bases: TGTGCCAGCAGCCCAACGAACAGGGGATCTCCCCACGAGCAGTACTTC. Translating gives CASSPTNRGSPHEQYF. Drawing the rest from reference TRBV7-2 and TRBJ2-7, the complete variable domain is GAGVSQSPSNKVTEKGKDVELRCDPISGHTALYWYRQSLGQGLEFLIYFQGNSAPDKSGLPSDRFSAERTGGSVSTLTIQRTQQEDSAVYLCASSPTNRGSPHEQYFGPGTRLTVT.

As DNA, the CDR3 is TGCGCCAGCAGCCCCAGGGATTTGGAGGGGGCCATGAGGGGCTACACCTTC. Translating gives CASSPRDLEGAMRGYTF. The J gene is TRBJ1-2, the V gene TRBV4-1; 7 positions agree with TRBD1. The CDR3 has 17 residues. The germline V gene encodes CDR1 MGHRA and CDR2 YSYEKL. V trimming: 4 bases; J trimming: 8 bases; junction bases outside the gene matches: 19.

This chain joins TRBV3-1 (or the pseudogene TRBV3-2) and TRBJ2-7; no definite D call. The CDR3 totals 12 residues. Between the trimmed V and J ends, which lost 0 bases and 5 bases, there was a span of 5 bases. CDR1 LGHDT and CDR2 YNNKEL come from the germline V gene (reference sequence). This chain's CDR3 is CASSQDLDEQYF. As DNA, the CDR3 is TGTGCCAGCAGCCAAGATTTAGACGAGCAGTACTTC.

The V call is TRBV5-4, the J call TRBJ2-1; D perhaps matches TRBD2 (5 bases). Germline-derived CDR1 and CDR2 are SGHNT and YYREEE (reference sequence). The CDR3 sequence is 14 residues long. Trimming left V 1 base short and J 3 bases short, with 8 bases between. The CDR3 DNA follows: TGTGCCAGCAGCTTGTCTAGCAGCTACAATGAGCAGTTCTTC. This gives the protein CASSLSSSYNEQFF.

J is TRBJ2-7 and V is TRBV14; maybe TRBD1 (5 bases). Germline CDR1 is SGHDN and CDR2 is FVKESK. V was cut by 4 bases and J by 3 bases, with 13 bases left in between. CDR3 length: 14 residues. The CDR3: CASSRSTVSYEQYF. CDR3 nucleotide sequence: TGTGCCAGCAGCCGTTCGACAGTAAGCTACGAGCAGTACTTC.

The chain is built from TRBV7-2 and TRBJ1-6, with 8 positions matching TRBD1. This CDR3 is 16 amino acids long. With V trimmed by 4 bases and J by 2 bases, 4 bases remained unmatched. CDR1 and CDR2 (germline): SGHTA, FQGNSA. The CDR3 is CASSSGQGTYNSPLHF. The CDR3 coding sequence is TGTGCCAGCAGCTCCGGACAGGGTACCTATAATTCACCCCTCCACTTT.

The genes are TRBV4-1 and TRBJ2-7, with 12 bases identical to TRBD2. Germline V gene lookup returns CDR1 MGHRA and CDR2 YSYEKL. The CDR3 is 16 residues long. After removal of 0 bases from V and 2 bases from J, the junction contained 2 bases not matched to a gene. The CDR3 coding sequence is TGCGCCAGCAGCCAAGATCCTAGCGGGGGGGCCTACGAGCAGTACTTC. Protein sequence: CASSQDPSGGAYEQYF.

The chain carries TRBV19 and TRBJ1-6; no definite D call. CDR3 size: 12 residues. Trimming cost V 5 bases and J 9 bases, with 8 bases left between them. The V gene's germline CDR1 is LNHDA and CDR2 SQIVND (reference sequence). The CDR3 protein is CASSSDTSPLHF. In DNA form, the CDR3 reads TGTGCCAGTAGTTCAGATACTTCACCCCTCCACTTT.

The chain employs TRBV15 and TRBJ1-6; D perhaps matches TRBD1 (6 bases). V lost 0 bases and J 7 bases, leaving 13 bases between the germline ends. In germline, CDR1 is LNHNV, CDR2 YYDKDF (reference sequence). The CDR3 covers 16 residues. CDR3 nucleotides: TGTGCCACCAGCAGAGATCGGGGGGCGTTGAATTCACCCCTCCACTTT. Its translation is CATSRDRGALNSPLHF.

The chain links TRBV28 to TRBJ2-1; D might be TRBD2 (6 bases). V lost 5 bases, J lost 9 bases, and 23 bases lay in between. This CDR3 region has 16 residues. Per the germline V gene, CDR1 is MDHEN and CDR2 is SYDVKM. The CDR3 region has the DNA TGTGCCAGCAGTCCGTCCGGGACTCTGAGCCAGTTTGAGCAGTTCTTC. It translates to CASSPSGTLSQFEQFF.

The chain recombines TRBV7-9 with TRBJ2-1; TRBD1 matches at 9 bases. The trim removed 4 bases at V and 8 bases at J, leaving 12 bases unmatched. CDR1 is SEHNR, CDR2 FQNEAQ, per germline (reference sequence). The CDR3 runs 16 residues. CDR3 sequence: CASSSYKGQGSDEQFF. The CDR3 DNA reads TGTGCCAGCAGCTCTTACAAGGGACAGGGATCCGATGAGCAGTTCTTC.